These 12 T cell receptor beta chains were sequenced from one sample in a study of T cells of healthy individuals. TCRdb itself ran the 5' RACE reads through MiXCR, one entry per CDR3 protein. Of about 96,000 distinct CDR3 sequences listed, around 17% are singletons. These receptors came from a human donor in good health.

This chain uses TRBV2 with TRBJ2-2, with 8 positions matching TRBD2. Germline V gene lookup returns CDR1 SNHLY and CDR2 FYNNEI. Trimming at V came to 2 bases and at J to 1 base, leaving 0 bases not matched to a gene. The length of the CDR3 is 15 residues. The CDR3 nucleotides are TGTGCCAGCAGTGAACTAGCGGGGAACACCGGGGAGCTGTTTTTT. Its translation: CASSELAGNTGELFF.

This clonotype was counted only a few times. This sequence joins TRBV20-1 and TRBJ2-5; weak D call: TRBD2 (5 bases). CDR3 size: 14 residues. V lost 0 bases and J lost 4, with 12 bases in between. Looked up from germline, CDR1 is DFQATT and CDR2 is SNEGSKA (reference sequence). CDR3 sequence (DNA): TGCAGTGCTAGAGATAGCCTAGCTGGAGAGACCCAGTACTTC. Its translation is CSARDSLAGETQYF.

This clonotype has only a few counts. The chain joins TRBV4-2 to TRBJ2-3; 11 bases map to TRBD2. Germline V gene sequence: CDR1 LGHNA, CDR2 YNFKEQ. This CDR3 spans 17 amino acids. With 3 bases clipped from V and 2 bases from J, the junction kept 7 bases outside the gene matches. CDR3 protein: CASSQDGTSGSTDTQYF. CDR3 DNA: TGTGCCAGCAGCCAGGACGGGACTAGCGGTTCCACAGATACGCAGTATTTT.

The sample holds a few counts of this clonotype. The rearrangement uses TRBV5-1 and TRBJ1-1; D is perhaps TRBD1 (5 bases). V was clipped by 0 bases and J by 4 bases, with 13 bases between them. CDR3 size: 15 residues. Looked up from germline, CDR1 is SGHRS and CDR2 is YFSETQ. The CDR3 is CASSLGRGGLTEAFF. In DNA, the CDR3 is TGCGCCAGCAGCTTGGGGAGGGGAGGGCTCACTGAAGCTTTCTTT.

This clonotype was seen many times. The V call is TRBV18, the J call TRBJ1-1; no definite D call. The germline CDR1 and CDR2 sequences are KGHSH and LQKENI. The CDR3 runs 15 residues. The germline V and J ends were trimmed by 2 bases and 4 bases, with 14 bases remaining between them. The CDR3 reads CASSPSGRGGTEAFF. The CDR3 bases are TGTGCCAGCTCACCAAGTGGACGGGGAGGCACTGAAGCTTTCTTT.

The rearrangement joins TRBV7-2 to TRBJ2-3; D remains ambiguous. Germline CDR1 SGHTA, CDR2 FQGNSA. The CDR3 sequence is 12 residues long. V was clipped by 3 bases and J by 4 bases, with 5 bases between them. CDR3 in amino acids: CASSLFPDTQYF. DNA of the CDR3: TGTGCCAGCAGCTTGTTCCCAGATACGCAGTATTTT.

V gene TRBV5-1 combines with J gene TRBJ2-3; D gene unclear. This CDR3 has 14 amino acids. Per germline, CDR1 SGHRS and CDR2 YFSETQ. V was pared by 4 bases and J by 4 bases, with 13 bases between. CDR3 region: CASSPVPPADTQYF. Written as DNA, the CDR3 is TGCGCCAGCAGCCCCGTCCCCCCCGCAGATACGCAGTATTTT.

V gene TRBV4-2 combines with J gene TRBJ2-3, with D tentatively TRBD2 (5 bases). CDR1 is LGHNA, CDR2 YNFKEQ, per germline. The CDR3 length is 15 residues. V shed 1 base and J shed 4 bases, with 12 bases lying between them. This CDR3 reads CASSQVGENADTQYF. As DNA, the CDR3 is TGTGCCAGCAGCCAAGTCGGGGAGAACGCAGATACGCAGTATTTT.

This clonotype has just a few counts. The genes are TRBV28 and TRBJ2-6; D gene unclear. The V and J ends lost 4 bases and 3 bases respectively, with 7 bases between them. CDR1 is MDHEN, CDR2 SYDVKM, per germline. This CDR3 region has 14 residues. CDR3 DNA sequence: TGTGCCAGCAGTTCCAGAAGTGGGGCCAACGTCCTGACTTTC. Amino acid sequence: CASSSRSGANVLTF. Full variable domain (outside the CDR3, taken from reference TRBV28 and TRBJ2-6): DVKVTQSSRYLVKRTGEKVFLECVQDMDHENMFWYRQDPGLGLRLIYFSYDVKMKEKGDIPEGYSVSREKKERFSLILESASTNQTSMYLCASSSRSGANVLTFGAGSRLTVL.

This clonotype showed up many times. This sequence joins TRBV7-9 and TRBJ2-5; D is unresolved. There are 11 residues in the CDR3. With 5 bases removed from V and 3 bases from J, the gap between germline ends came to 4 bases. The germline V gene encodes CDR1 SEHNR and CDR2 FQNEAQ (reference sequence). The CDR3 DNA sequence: TGTGCCAGCAGCCAGGAAGAGACCCAGTACTTC. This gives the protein CASSQEETQYF.

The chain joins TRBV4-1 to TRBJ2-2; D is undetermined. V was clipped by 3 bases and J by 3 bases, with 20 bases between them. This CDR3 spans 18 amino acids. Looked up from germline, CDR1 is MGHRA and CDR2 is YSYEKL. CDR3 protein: CASSHPGRQLIDTGELFF. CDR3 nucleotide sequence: TGCGCCAGCAGCCATCCGGGCCGACAACTTATCGACACCGGGGAGCTGTTTTTT.

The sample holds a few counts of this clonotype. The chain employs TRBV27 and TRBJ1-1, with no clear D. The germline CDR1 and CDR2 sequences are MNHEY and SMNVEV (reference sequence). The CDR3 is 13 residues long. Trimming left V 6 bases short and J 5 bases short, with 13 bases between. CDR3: CASRDGGGTEAFF. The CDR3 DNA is TGTGCCAGCAGAGATGGAGGAGGTACTGAAGCTTTCTTT.